This T cell receptor (beta chain) was documented in a study of T cell clones after liver transplantation. Study summary: Graft-donor-reactive sequences were compared with third-party-reactive TCRbeta sequences from pre-transplant mixed lymphocyte reactions. Three of eight recipients were HCV-positive; others had non-autoimmune, non-viral indications. At least one year of complete immunosuppression withdrawal without enzymes over twice normal defined tolerance.

This CDR3 spans 13 amino acids. The V gene's germline CDR1 is MNHEY and CDR2 SMNVEV (reference sequence). Trimming took 6 bases from V and 8 from J, leaving 16 bases between them. Thawed unstimulated PBMCs were FACS-sorted by CD3, CD4 and CD8 into two populations. The method was immunoSEQ multiplex PCR; TCRdb's version includes in-frame clones alone and lacks a portion of them. The sample has tens of thousands of clones, roughly 80% seen once. This TCR was sampled from a human patient who received a liver transplant. A share of the T cells may be of graft donor origin. Sequenced here: CD4+ T cells from blood, sampled 45 to 46 months after liver transplant. The chain couples TRBV27 to TRBJ1-2; the D gene is possibly TRBD1 (6 bases). The CDR3 reads CASRWAGEDGYTF. The CDR3 DNA sequence: TGTGCCAGCAGGTGGGCAGGGGAAGACGGCTACACCTTC.